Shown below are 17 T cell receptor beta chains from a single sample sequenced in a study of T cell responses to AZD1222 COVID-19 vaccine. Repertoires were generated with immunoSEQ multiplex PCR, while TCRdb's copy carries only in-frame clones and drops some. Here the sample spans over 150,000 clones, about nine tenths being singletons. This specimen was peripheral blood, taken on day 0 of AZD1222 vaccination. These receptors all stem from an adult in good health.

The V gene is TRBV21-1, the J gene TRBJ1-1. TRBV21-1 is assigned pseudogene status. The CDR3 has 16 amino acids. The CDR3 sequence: CASSYKDGGMNTEAFF. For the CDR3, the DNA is TGTGCCAGCAGCTATAAGGACGGTGGAATGAACACTGAAGCTTTCTTT.

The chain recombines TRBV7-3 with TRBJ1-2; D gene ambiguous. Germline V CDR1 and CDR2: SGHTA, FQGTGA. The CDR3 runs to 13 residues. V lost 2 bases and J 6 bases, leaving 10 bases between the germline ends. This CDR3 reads CASSLGPWDGYTF. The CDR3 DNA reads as TGTGCCAGCAGCTTAGGTCCCTGGGATGGCTACACCTTC.

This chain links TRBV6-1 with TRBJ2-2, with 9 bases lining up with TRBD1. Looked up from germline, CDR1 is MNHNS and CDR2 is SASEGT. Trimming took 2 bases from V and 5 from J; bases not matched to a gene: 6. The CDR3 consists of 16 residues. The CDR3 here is CASSELGTGPTGELFF. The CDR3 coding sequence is TGTGCCAGCAGTGAATTGGGGACAGGGCCGACCGGGGAGCTGTTTTTT.

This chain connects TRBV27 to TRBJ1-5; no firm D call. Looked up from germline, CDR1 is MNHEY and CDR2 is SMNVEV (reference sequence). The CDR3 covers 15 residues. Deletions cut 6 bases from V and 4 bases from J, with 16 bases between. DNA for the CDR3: TGTGCCAGCAGCCTTGCCGGTGAGGTAAATCAGCCCCAGCATTTT. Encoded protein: CASSLAGEVNQPQHF.

CDR3 region: CASSYGRQRNNEQFF. The CDR3 nucleotides are TGTGCCAGCAGTTACGGGCGGCAAAGGAATAATGAGCAGTTCTTC. The chain carries TRBV6-6 and TRBJ2-1; D remains unclear. This CDR3 spans 15 amino acids. Trimming pared 2 bases from V and 7 bases from J, leaving 15 bases between. The germline gives CDR1 MNHNY, CDR2 SVGAGI (reference sequence).

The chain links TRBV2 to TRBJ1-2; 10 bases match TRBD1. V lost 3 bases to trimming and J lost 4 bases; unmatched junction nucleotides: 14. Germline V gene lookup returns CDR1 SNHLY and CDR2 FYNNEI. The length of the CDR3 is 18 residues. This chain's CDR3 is CASSEATGGEDLFYGYTF. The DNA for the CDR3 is TGTGCCAGCAGTGAGGCGACAGGGGGCGAAGACCTTTTCTATGGCTACACCTTC.

This CDR3 reads CASSLGAEPRGEAFF. The CDR3 nucleotides are TGTGCCAGCAGCCTGGGGGCCGAACCCCGAGGTGAAGCTTTCTTT. V gene TRBV28 combines with J gene TRBJ1-1; weak D call: TRBD1 (6 bases). Trimming pared 6 bases from V and 7 bases from J, leaving 21 bases between. The CDR3 extends over 15 amino acids. The germline CDR1 and CDR2 sequences are MDHEN and SYDVKM.

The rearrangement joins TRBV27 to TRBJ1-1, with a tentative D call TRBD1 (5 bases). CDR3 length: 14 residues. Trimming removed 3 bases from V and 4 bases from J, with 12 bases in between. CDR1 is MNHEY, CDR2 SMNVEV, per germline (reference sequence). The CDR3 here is CASSLNWGITEAFF. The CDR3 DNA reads TGTGCCAGCAGTTTGAATTGGGGGATCACTGAAGCTTTCTTT.

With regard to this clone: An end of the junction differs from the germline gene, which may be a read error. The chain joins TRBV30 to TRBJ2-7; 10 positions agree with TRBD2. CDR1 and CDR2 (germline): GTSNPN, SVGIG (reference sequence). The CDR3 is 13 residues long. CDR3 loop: CAWSGTSGYAQYF. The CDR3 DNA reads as TGTGCCTGGAGTGGGACTAGCGGCTACGCGCAGTACTTC.

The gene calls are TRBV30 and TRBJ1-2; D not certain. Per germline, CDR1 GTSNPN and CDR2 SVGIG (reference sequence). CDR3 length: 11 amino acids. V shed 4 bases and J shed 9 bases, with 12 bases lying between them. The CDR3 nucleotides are TGTGCCTGGAAGAAAGGGATTAGCTACACCTTC. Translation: CAWKKGISYTF.

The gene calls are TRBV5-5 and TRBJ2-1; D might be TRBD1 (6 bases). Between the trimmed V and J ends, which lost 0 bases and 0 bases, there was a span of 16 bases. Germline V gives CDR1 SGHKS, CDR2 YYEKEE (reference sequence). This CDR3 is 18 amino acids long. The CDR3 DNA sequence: TGTGCCAGCAGCTTGGAAGGTACAGGGAAGAGCTCCTACAATGAGCAGTTCTTC. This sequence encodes CASSLEGTGKSSYNEQFF.

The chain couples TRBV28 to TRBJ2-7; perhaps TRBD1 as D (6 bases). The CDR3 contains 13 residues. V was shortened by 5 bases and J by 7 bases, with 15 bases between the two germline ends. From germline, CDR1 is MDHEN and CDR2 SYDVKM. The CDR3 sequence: CASSVRQGWEQYF. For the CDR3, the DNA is TGTGCCAGCAGTGTCCGCCAGGGGTGGGAGCAGTACTTC.

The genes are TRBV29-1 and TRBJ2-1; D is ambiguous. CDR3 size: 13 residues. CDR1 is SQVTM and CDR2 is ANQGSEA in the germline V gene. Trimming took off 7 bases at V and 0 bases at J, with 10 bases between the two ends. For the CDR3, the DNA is TGCAGCGCCTCGAAGAGCTCCTACAATGAGCAGTTCTTC. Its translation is CSASKSSYNEQFF.

The CDR3 DNA follows: TGTGCCAGGGGAGATACCTACGAGCAGTACTTC. This encodes CARGDTYEQYF. The chain joins TRBV27 to TRBJ2-7; tentative D call: TRBD2 (5 bases). V shed 9 bases and J shed 2 bases, with 8 bases lying between them. The length of the CDR3 is 11 residues. Germline assignment: CDR1 MNHEY and CDR2 SMNVEV (reference sequence).

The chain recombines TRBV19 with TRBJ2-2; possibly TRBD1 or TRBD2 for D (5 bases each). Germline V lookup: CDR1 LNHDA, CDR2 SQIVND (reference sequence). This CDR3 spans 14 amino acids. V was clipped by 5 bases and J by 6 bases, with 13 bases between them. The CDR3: CASSPGGGAGELFF. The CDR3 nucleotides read TGTGCCAGTAGTCCTGGGGGTGGGGCCGGGGAGCTGTTTTTT.

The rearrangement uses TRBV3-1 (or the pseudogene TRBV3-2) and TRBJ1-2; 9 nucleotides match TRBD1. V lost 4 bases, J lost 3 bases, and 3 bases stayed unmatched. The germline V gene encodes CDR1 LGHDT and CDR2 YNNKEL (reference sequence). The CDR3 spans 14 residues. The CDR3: CASSLQGAYYGYTF. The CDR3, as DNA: TGTGCCAGCAGCCTACAGGGGGCGTACTATGGCTACACCTTC.

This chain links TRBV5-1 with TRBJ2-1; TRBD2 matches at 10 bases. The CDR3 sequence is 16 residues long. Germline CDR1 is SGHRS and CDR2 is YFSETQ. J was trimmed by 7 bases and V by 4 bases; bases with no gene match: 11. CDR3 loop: CASSASSGSFGNEQFF. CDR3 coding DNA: TGCGCCAGCAGCGCGTCTAGCGGGAGTTTCGGTAATGAGCAGTTCTTC.